Detailed here is one T cell receptor beta chain. The sample is drawn from a study of blood T cell repertoires in COVID-19. The assay was immunoSEQ multiplex PCR, and TCRdb's table has in-frame clones only and misses some. Among fewer than 85,000 clones listed, around 91% were seen once. V shed 4 bases and J 6 bases; nucleotides not matched to a gene: 8. This CDR3 has 15 residues. CDR1 is SGHAT and CDR2 is FQNNGV in the germline V gene. This chain connects TRBV11-2 to TRBJ2-1; TRBD2 agrees at 8 bases. This receptor was taken from a human donor in a cohort sampled during active COVID-19. The sequenced sample consisted of peripheral blood. The CDR3 sequence is CASSWVGGVANEQFF. The DNA for the CDR3 is TGTGCCAGCAGCTGGGTCGGGGGGGTGGCCAATGAGCAGTTCTTC.